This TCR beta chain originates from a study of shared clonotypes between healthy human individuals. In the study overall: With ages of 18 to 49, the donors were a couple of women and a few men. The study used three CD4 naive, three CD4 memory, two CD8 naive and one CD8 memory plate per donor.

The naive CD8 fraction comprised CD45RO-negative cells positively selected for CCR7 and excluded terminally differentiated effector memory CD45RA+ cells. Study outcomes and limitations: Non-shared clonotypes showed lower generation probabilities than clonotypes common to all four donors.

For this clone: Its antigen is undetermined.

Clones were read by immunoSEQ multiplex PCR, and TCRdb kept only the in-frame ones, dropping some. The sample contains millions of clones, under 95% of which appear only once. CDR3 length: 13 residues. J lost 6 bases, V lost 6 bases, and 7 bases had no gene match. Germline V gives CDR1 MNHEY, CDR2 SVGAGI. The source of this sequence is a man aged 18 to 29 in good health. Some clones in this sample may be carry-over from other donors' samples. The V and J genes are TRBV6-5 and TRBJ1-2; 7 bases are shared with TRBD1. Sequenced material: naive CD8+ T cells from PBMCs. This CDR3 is CASSQDREDGYTF. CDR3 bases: TGTGCCAGCAGCCAAGACAGGGAAGATGGCTACACCTTC.